A single sample is the source of the 19 T cell receptor beta chains below, sequenced in a study of blood T cell repertoires in COVID-19. Method: immunoSEQ multiplex PCR; TCRdb's copy keeps in-frame clones and lacks some. This table has a few hundred thousand clones, 70% to 90% appearing once. Sequenced: PBMCs or T cells enriched from blood (not recorded which). The receptors come from a woman between 45 and 65 years old who had been exposed to COVID-19.

CDR3 in amino acids: CASSLEGTSGGHYYNEQFF. The CDR3 DNA reads TGCGCCAGCAGCTTGGAAGGGACTAGCGGGGGCCATTATTACAATGAGCAGTTCTTC. V gene TRBV5-1 combines with J gene TRBJ2-1; 14 bases are a match to TRBD2. Germline V gene lookup returns CDR1 SGHRS and CDR2 YFSETQ. With V trimmed by 0 bases and J by 4 bases, 9 bases remained unmatched. The CDR3 totals 19 residues. Looking up the rest from reference TRBV5-1 and TRBJ2-1 gives the full variable domain: KAGVTQTPRYLIKTRGQQVTLSCSPISGHRSVSWYQQTPGQGLQFLFEYFSETQRNKGNFPGRFSGRQFSNSRSEMNVSTLELGDSALYLCASSLEGTSGGHYYNEQFFGPGTRLTVL.

The V call is TRBV15, the J call TRBJ1-1; D is possibly TRBD1 (5 bases). The CDR3 is 14 residues long. Germline values: CDR1 LNHNV, CDR2 YYDKDF (reference sequence). V was cut by 1 base and J by 6 bases, with 12 bases left in between. CDR3 nucleotides: TGTGCCACCAGCAGAGGACAGACTCCCTCTGAAGCTTTCTTT. Translation gives CATSRGQTPSEAFF.

This clone came up a few times. J is TRBJ1-2 and V is TRBV10-1; D gene uncertain. Germline CDR1 reads WNHNN; CDR2 reads SYGVQD (reference sequence). This CDR3 has 13 amino acids. V was shortened by 5 bases and J by 6 bases, with 13 bases between the two germline ends. CDR3 bases: TGCGCCAGCAGTAACGACATCGACCATGGCTACACCTTC. Encoded protein: CASSNDIDHGYTF.

This clone was seen only a few times. The chain couples TRBV6-2 or TRBV6-3 to TRBJ1-6; 8 positions agree with TRBD1. The CDR3 is 15 residues long. V was pared by 5 bases and J by 11 bases, with 11 bases of the junction left unmatched. Germline V gives CDR1 MNHEY, CDR2 SVGEGT. This CDR3 is CASSRPRTGRAPLHF. The CDR3 nucleotides are TGTGCCAGCAGTCGCCCCCGGACAGGGCGGGCACCCCTCCACTTT.

The CDR3 sequence is CASSPQGTNNSPLHF. The CDR3, as DNA: TGTGCCAGCAGTCCCCAGGGAACTAATAATTCACCCCTCCACTTT. This chain links TRBV28 with TRBJ1-6; the D gene is possibly TRBD1 (5 bases). Germline V gene lookup returns CDR1 MDHEN and CDR2 SYDVKM. The V gene lost 5 bases and the J gene lost 5 bases, with 13 bases spanning the gap. The CDR3 runs 15 residues.

The rearrangement joins TRBV4-3 to TRBJ1-2; D ambiguous. V was shortened by 4 bases and J by 0 bases, with 12 bases between the two germline ends. Germline V lookup: CDR1 LGHNA, CDR2 YSLEER. The length of the CDR3 is 15 residues. This CDR3 reads CASSRDGLSNYGYTF. The CDR3 bases are TGCGCCAGCAGCCGGGATGGACTTTCTAACTATGGCTACACCTTC.

The rearrangement links TRBV30 to TRBJ1-6, with 7 bases identical to TRBD1. Losses at the gene ends were 0 bases for V and 10 bases for J; bases not matched to a gene: 6. Looked up from germline, CDR1 is GTSNPN and CDR2 is SVGIG (reference sequence). CDR3 length equals 14 residues. The CDR3 loop is CAWSVDRVNSPLHF. The CDR3 DNA follows: TGTGCCTGGAGTGTAGACAGGGTAAACTCACCCCTCCACTTT.

The V call is TRBV6-2 or TRBV6-3, the J call TRBJ1-1, with D possibly matching TRBD1 (5 bases). The germline V gene encodes CDR1 MNHEY and CDR2 SVGEGT. The CDR3 spans 16 residues. Trimming left V 1 base short and J 0 bases short, with 12 bases between. The CDR3 loop reads CASSYWGGAMNTEAFF. The DNA of the CDR3 is TGTGCCAGCAGTTACTGGGGAGGGGCCATGAACACTGAAGCTTTCTTT.

In regard to this clone: Other DNA sequences from this sample encode an identical CDR3 as well. The rearrangement uses TRBV18 and TRBJ1-5; 8 bases map to TRBD1. Germline V gene data show CDR1 as KGHSH and CDR2 as LQKENI. The ends lost 2 bases at V and 5 bases at J; junction bases unmatched: 2. The CDR3 totals 14 residues. The CDR3 DNA follows: TGTGCCAGCTCACCAGGGACAGGCGATCAGCCCCAGCATTTT. As protein: CASSPGTGDQPQHF.

The rearrangement links TRBV6-5 to TRBJ1-1; D ambiguous. CDR3 length equals 14 residues. V shed 7 bases and J shed 11 bases, with 23 bases lying between them. The germline CDR1 and CDR2 sequences are MNHEY and SVGAGI. The chain's CDR3 is CASTPNQVYGAAFF. The CDR3 DNA follows: TGTGCCAGCACCCCGAACCAGGTTTATGGCGCTGCTTTCTTT.

This clone was observed a handful of times. The rearrangement uses TRBV6-9 and TRBJ1-5, with D tentatively TRBD1 (5 bases). This CDR3 comprises 14 residues. V dropped 6 bases and J dropped 7 bases, with 16 bases sitting between them. Germline loops: CDR1 MNHGY, CDR2 SVAAGI. The DNA for the CDR3 is TGTGCCAGCAGACCGAGGGGAGGCGGGCAGCCCCAGCATTTT. This encodes CASRPRGGGQPQHF.

The V call is TRBV19, the J call TRBJ2-6; 7 bases line up with TRBD2. Germline V gene sequence: CDR1 LNHDA, CDR2 SQIVND (reference sequence). V dropped 8 bases and J dropped 1; count of bases not matched to a gene: 11. The CDR3 has 17 residues. CDR3 sequence reads: CASCSWTSLSGANVLTF. DNA for the CDR3: TGTGCCAGTTGTTCGTGGACTAGTCTTTCTGGGGCCAACGTCCTGACTTTC.

To note about this clone: Other DNA sequences within the sample encode an identical CDR3. The chain uses TRBV6-6 and TRBJ2-4, with D unclear. The ends were cut back, 0 bases at V and 0 bases at J, with 6 bases in the middle. The length of the CDR3 is 15 residues. Germline V CDR1 and CDR2: MNHNY, SVGAGI (reference sequence). The CDR3 coding sequence is TGTGCCAGCAGTTACTCCGGCGGAGCCAAAAACATTCAGTACTTC. Translation: CASSYSGGAKNIQYF.

The chain carries TRBV6-1 and TRBJ1-2; D unresolved. Germline loops: CDR1 MNHNS, CDR2 SASEGT. The length of the CDR3 is 19 residues. Deletions cut 0 bases from V and 1 base from J, with 21 bases between. In DNA, the CDR3 is TGTGCCAGCAGTGAAGCGCTTCCTCGCACGTTCTACTATAACTATGGCTACACCTTC. Amino acids: CASSEALPRTFYYNYGYTF.

In DNA form, the CDR3 reads TGTGCCAGCAGCCAATCCAGGGGGACGACGGAGTACTTC. Its translation: CASSQSRGTTEYF. J is TRBJ2-7 and V is TRBV14; 7 bases align to TRBD1. The CDR3 has 13 amino acids. Germline loops: CDR1 SGHDN, CDR2 FVKESK. J lost 11 bases, V lost 2 bases, and 9 bases had no gene match.

This sequence joins TRBV14 and TRBJ2-7, with TRBD2 identical over 8 bases. The germline V gene encodes CDR1 SGHDN and CDR2 FVKESK. This CDR3 is 17 amino acids long. The junction had 8 bases not matched to a gene; V was cut back by 1 base and J by 0 bases. The CDR3 nucleotides are TGTGCCAGCAGCCAAGTTCGGGGGGGTAGGAGCTCCTACGAGCAGTACTTC. Protein: CASSQVRGGRSSYEQYF.

The chain has TRBV7-2 and TRBJ1-1; TRBD1 might be the D (6 bases). Germline V gene data show CDR1 as SGHTA and CDR2 as FQGNSA. The CDR3 extends over 15 amino acids. With 1 base removed from V and 2 bases from J, the gap between germline ends came to 11 bases. The CDR3 DNA sequence: TGTGCCAGCAGCTTAGTCGTAGGGGGTAACACTGAAGCTTTCTTT. Translating gives CASSLVVGGNTEAFF.

This clone was seen only once. V gene TRBV27 combines with J gene TRBJ2-1, with 9 bases matching TRBD2. V shed 5 bases and J 9 bases; nucleotides not matched to a gene: 14. CDR3 length equals 16 residues. Germline V gene lookup returns CDR1 MNHEY and CDR2 SMNVEV (reference sequence). The CDR3 loop reads CASSQLTGLALGEQFF. The CDR3, as DNA: TGTGCCAGCAGTCAGTTGACGGGACTAGCACTGGGTGAGCAGTTCTTC.

The rearrangement uses TRBV5-1 and TRBJ2-5; 9 bases agree with TRBD2. V lost 0 bases, J lost 1 base, and 1 base stayed unmatched. The CDR3 extends over 15 amino acids. The V gene's germline CDR1 is SGHRS and CDR2 YFSETQ. CDR3 sequence: CASSLDSGGQETQYF. In nucleotides, the CDR3 is TGCGCCAGCAGCTTGGATAGCGGGGGCCAAGAGACCCAGTACTTC.